This note documents a single TCR beta chain sequence. The data belong to a study of shared clonotypes between healthy human individuals. The assay was run at deep level. TCRdb keeps only in-frame clones here, not all; method: immunoSEQ multiplex PCR. The sample holds over a million clones; around 78% are singletons and the top ten take under 0.8%. Germline V gene lookup returns CDR1 SGHRS and CDR2 YFSETQ. The CDR3 runs 15 residues. The V gene end was trimmed by 0 bases and the J gene end by 5 bases; junction bases not matched to a gene: 7. Splitting the CD4+ cells yielded a CD45RA+ naive subset and a CD45RA-negative memory subset.

The chain couples TRBV5-1 to TRBJ2-5; TRBD2 matches 7 bases. The source of this sequence is a man aged 18 to 35 in good health. Some clones in this sample may be carry-over from other donors' samples. The sample consisted of memory CD4+ T cells from PBMCs. This sample's subset: CD45RA-negative fraction. The CDR3 protein is CASSLGSGGGETQYF. The DNA for the CDR3 is TGCGCCAGCAGCTTGGGTTCGGGAGGCGGGGAGACCCAGTACTTC. Full variable domain (missing parts from reference TRBV5-1 and TRBJ2-5): KAGVTQTPRYLIKTRGQQVTLSCSPISGHRSVSWYQQTPGQGLQFLFEYFSETQRNKGNFPGRFSGRQFSNSRSEMNVSTLELGDSALYLCASSLGSGGGETQYFGPGTRLLVL.